The text below deals with one T cell receptor (beta chain). Its antigen is not known. This specimen belongs to a study of shared clonotypes between healthy human individuals. Study in general: Donors, aged 18 to 49, were a couple of women and a few men. Findings and limits, study-wide: With four donors compared, 4.5% to 6.5% of naive CD4 clonotypes were shared.

Method: immunoSEQ multiplex PCR; TCRdb's copy keeps in-frame clones and lacks some. The table records approximately 2,000,000 clones, roughly 90% of them present only once. The sequence was obtained from a man between 18 and 35 years old in good health. Some clones in this sample may be carry-over from other donors' samples. Sequences were obtained from naive CD4+ T cells from PBMCs. Stated subset: CD45RA+ positively selected.

CDR3 amino acids: CASSLTSGRTDTQYF. The CDR3 DNA reads TGTGCCAGCAGCTTAACTAGCGGGCGCACAGATACGCAGTATTTT. The genes are TRBV5-4 and TRBJ2-3, with 9 bases fitting TRBD2. The length of the CDR3 is 15 residues. Germline values: CDR1 SGHNT, CDR2 YYREEE (reference sequence). The V gene end was trimmed by 2 bases and the J gene end by 1 base; junction bases not matched to a gene: 2.